The clone carrying this T cell receptor (beta chain) was counted at least ten times. What it binds is unknown. From the 5' RACE reads, TCRdb called clonotypes with MiXCR, one entry per CDR3 protein. The data contain tens of thousands of distinct CDR3 sequences, 5.5% to 6.5% of them seen just once; the ten biggest clones take up about an eighth. This sample stems from a study of early T cells in non-severe SARS-CoV-2 infection. The overall study: Sequencing targeted bulk RNA from unsorted whole blood, leaving chains unpaired. Overall study results and limits: Anti-spike CD8 responses were favored in VDJdb matching, and private and CD4 specificities were missed.

V shed 4 bases, J shed 6 bases, and the junction held 5 bases outside the gene matches. Germline V gene data show CDR1 as DFQATT and CDR2 as SNEGSKA (reference sequence). The CDR3 loop spans 14 amino acids. Sequenced material: whole blood. The source is an adult who was a healthcare worker with PCR-confirmed SARS-CoV-2 infection or an uninfected control (not recorded which). This chain links TRBV20-1 with TRBJ2-3, with TRBD2 matching over 12 bases. CDR3 in amino acids: CSAIGLAGGDTQYF. CDR3 bases: TGCAGTGCTATCGGGCTAGCGGGGGGGGATACGCAGTATTTT.